This record concerns one TCR beta chain sequence. The germline V and J ends were trimmed by 1 base and 4 bases, with 8 bases remaining between them. Looked up from germline, CDR1 is SGHDT and CDR2 is YYEEEE. The CDR3 covers 13 residues. The sample comes from a study of CD8+ T cells in alopecia areata. Reverse transcription of extracted RNA yielded cDNA, which provided the sequencing template. Only in-frame clones appear in the TCRdb table, and some are missing; sequencing was by immunoSEQ multiplex PCR. The table shows 98,000 or so clones, with almost 60% occurring only once. The sequenced sample consisted of CD8+ T cells sorted from blood. The clonotype comes from a human donor in good health. This chain uses TRBV5-6 with TRBJ1-2, with D unclear. The CDR3 here is CASSLWIVYGYTF. CDR3 in DNA: TGTGCCAGCAGCTTGTGGATAGTCTATGGCTACACCTTC.